What follows are 22 T cell receptor beta chains derived from one specimen sequenced in a study of blood T cell repertoires in COVID-19. Using immunoSEQ multiplex PCR, the repertoire was profiled, and TCRdb retains in-frame clones only, with some absent. The sample has 70,000 to 85,000 clones; about 82% are singletons. Sequences were obtained from peripheral blood. Receptor source: an elderly woman in a cohort sampled during active or convalescent COVID-19.

This chain connects TRBV9 to TRBJ2-5, with TRBD1 matching over 8 bases. Per germline, CDR1 SGDLS and CDR2 YYNGEE. The CDR3 sequence is 13 residues long. V lost 4 bases and J lost 5; bases outside the gene matches: 4. CDR3 nucleotides: TGTGCCAGCAGCCAGGACAGGGTGGAGACCCAGTACTTC. Its translation: CASSQDRVETQYF.

This chain links TRBV19 with TRBJ1-1; D might be TRBD1 (5 bases). Trimming removed 3 bases from V and 0 bases from J, with 8 bases in between. This CDR3 is built from 14 residues. The germline V gene has CDR1 LNHDA and CDR2 SQIVND (reference sequence). DNA of the CDR3: TGTGCCAGTAGTATGGGGCGGTTGAACACTGAAGCTTTCTTT. Residues: CASSMGRLNTEAFF.

The table lists this clone with a few counts. The chain recombines TRBV30 with TRBJ2-1, with D possibly TRBD2 on 6 matching bases. CDR1 is GTSNPN, CDR2 SVGIG, per germline (reference sequence). There are 15 residues in the CDR3. The ends were cut back, 0 bases at V and 5 bases at J, with 14 bases in the middle. The CDR3 coding sequence is TGTGCCTGGAGTGTACCTCCGGGAGTGAACAATGAGCAGTTCTTC. Protein sequence: CAWSVPPGVNNEQFF.

The chain links TRBV18 to TRBJ2-7; no firm D call. Germline CDR1 KGHSH, CDR2 LQKENI. This CDR3 has 14 residues. With 0 bases removed from V and 2 bases from J, the gap between germline ends came to 8 bases. As DNA, the CDR3 is TGTGCCAGCTCACCACCTTCTCTACCCTACGAGCAGTACGTC. Its protein product is CASSPPSLPYEQYV.

The V and J genes are TRBV10-3 and TRBJ2-1, with 7 positions matching TRBD2. This CDR3 spans 17 amino acids. The V and J ends lost 2 bases and 8 bases, in that order; junction bases with no gene match: 15. From germline, CDR1 is ENHRY and CDR2 SYGVKD. Written as DNA, the CDR3 is TGTGCCATCAGTGAGCCCCTAGAGGGCGGGAGTATGGATGAGCAGTTCTTC. It codes for CAISEPLEGGSMDEQFF.

The rearrangement joins TRBV7-9 to TRBJ2-1; TRBD2 agrees at 13 bases. Germline V lookup: CDR1 SEHNR, CDR2 FQNEAQ (reference sequence). Trimming cost V 5 bases and J 9 bases; bases outside gene matches: 7. The CDR3 covers 15 residues. The CDR3 DNA sequence: TGTGCCAGCAGCCCATGGACTAGCGGGAGTTTTGAGCAGTTCTTC. Its translation: CASSPWTSGSFEQFF.

The chain carries TRBV7-9 and TRBJ1-2; possibly TRBD1 for D (6 bases). CDR1 and CDR2 from the germline V gene are SEHNR and FQNEAQ (reference sequence). The CDR3 contains 12 residues. Deletions cut 10 bases from V and 4 bases from J, with 13 bases between. The CDR3 spells CATHREIYGYTF. CDR3 coding DNA: TGTGCCACACACAGGGAGATCTATGGCTACACCTTC.

DNA of the CDR3: TGCGCCAGCAGCTTGGAGACAGCGAACACTGAAGCTTTCTTT. As protein: CASSLETANTEAFF. The chain has TRBV5-1 and TRBJ1-1, with D possibly TRBD1 on 5 matching bases. V was trimmed by 0 bases and J by 1 base, leaving 7 bases between them. The germline V gene encodes CDR1 SGHRS and CDR2 YFSETQ. The CDR3 is made up of 14 amino acids.

The chain has TRBV3-1 (or the pseudogene TRBV3-2) and TRBJ1-2; no clear D gene. Between the trimmed V and J ends, which lost 4 bases and 0 bases, there was a span of 9 bases. CDR3 length: 14 residues. Germline values: CDR1 LGHDT, CDR2 YNNKEL (reference sequence). The DNA of the CDR3 is TGTGCCAGCAGCCGTGACTTAGCTAACTATGGCTACACCTTC. Translation gives CASSRDLANYGYTF.

The chain combines TRBV5-6 with TRBJ2-5; 7 bases match TRBD2. Germline V gives CDR1 SGHDT, CDR2 YYEEEE. With 0 bases clipped from V and 5 bases from J, the junction kept 13 bases outside the gene matches. The CDR3 has 17 residues. The CDR3 protein is CASSLAADSGYGETQYF. CDR3 coding DNA: TGTGCCAGCAGCTTGGCCGCGGATAGCGGGTACGGGGAGACCCAGTACTTC. Filled out from reference TRBV5-6 and TRBJ2-5, the complete variable domain reads DAGVTQSPTHLIKTRGQQVTLRCSPKSGHDTVSWYQQALGQGPQFIFQYYEEEERQRGNFPDRFSGHQFPNYSSELNVNALLLGDSALYLCASSLAADSGYGETQYFGPGTRLLVL.

The V call is TRBV5-1, the J call TRBJ1-1; no definite D call. The CDR3 covers 17 residues. V lost 0 bases, J lost 1 base, and 16 bases lay in between. Germline assignment: CDR1 SGHRS and CDR2 YFSETQ. DNA of the CDR3: TGCGCCAGCAGCTTGGATAGGAGGGCAGCACCGAACACTGAAGCTTTCTTT. Amino acids: CASSLDRRAAPNTEAFF.

This chain uses TRBV24-1 with TRBJ1-2; D may be TRBD1 (5 bases). CDR1 is KGHDR, CDR2 SFDVKD, per germline. This CDR3 is built from 13 residues. V was shortened by 0 bases and J by 8 bases, with 9 bases between the two germline ends. The CDR3 bases are TGTGCCACCAGTGATTTGAGGGGCGTAGGCTACACCTTC. Its translation is CATSDLRGVGYTF.

V and J are TRBV28 and TRBJ1-2; D not certain. The germline gives CDR1 MDHEN, CDR2 SYDVKM. With 5 bases removed from V and 4 bases from J, the gap between germline ends came to 17 bases. CDR3 length: 15 residues. The CDR3 nucleotides read TGTGCCAGCAGTATCCTGGCCAGTCGGGGCTATGGCTACACCTTC. Protein: CASSILASRGYGYTF.

The chain is built from TRBV18 and TRBJ2-3, with 9 bases identical to TRBD2. Trimming at V came to 0 bases and at J to 1 base, leaving 11 bases not matched to a gene. From germline, CDR1 is KGHSH and CDR2 LQKENI. The CDR3 contains 19 residues. The CDR3 DNA reads as TGTGCCAGCTCACCACCTCAGGCTAGCGGGGATCGTCGCACAGATACGCAGTATTTT. This translates into CASSPPQASGDRRTDTQYF.

The CDR3 DNA follows: TGTGCCATCAGAAAACCCGGGACAGCACATAATTCACCCCTCCACTTT. Amino acids: CAIRKPGTAHNSPLHF. The chain has TRBV10-3 and TRBJ1-6, with 7 bases aligning to TRBD1. The V gene end was trimmed by 6 bases and the J gene end by 5 bases; junction bases not matched to a gene: 10. The CDR3 spans 16 residues. Germline assignment: CDR1 ENHRY and CDR2 SYGVKD.

The table lists this clone with a count of one. V and J are TRBV6-5 and TRBJ1-2; 10 nucleotides agree with TRBD1. There are 15 residues in the CDR3. The V gene end was trimmed by 6 bases and the J gene end by 2 bases; junction bases not matched to a gene: 6. Germline V lookup: CDR1 MNHEY, CDR2 SVGAGI. DNA of the CDR3: TGTGCCAGCAGCCGACCGGGACAGGGGAACTATGGCTACACCTTC. Translation: CASSRPGQGNYGYTF.

The chain links TRBV3-1 (or the pseudogene TRBV3-2) to TRBJ1-2; D is undetermined. From germline, CDR1 is LGHDT and CDR2 YNNKEL (reference sequence). Trimming shortened V by 1 base and J by 5 bases, and 5 bases separated the two germline ends. The CDR3 sequence is 12 residues long. The chain's CDR3 is CASSQARYGYTF. The CDR3 coding sequence is TGTGCCAGCAGCCAAGCGAGGTATGGCTACACCTTC.

The chain has TRBV11-3 and TRBJ1-2; 9 nucleotides align to TRBD1. The CDR3 covers 18 residues. V shed 0 bases, J shed 0 bases, and the junction held 8 bases outside the gene matches. Per germline, CDR1 SGHNT and CDR2 YENEEA. The CDR3 region is CASSLEVGTGQANYGYTF. The CDR3 DNA follows: TGTGCCAGCAGCTTAGAAGTTGGGACAGGGCAAGCTAACTATGGCTACACCTTC.

V and J are TRBV6-5 and TRBJ2-2; D perhaps matches TRBD2 (5 bases). From germline, CDR1 is MNHEY and CDR2 SVGAGI. CDR3 length: 13 residues. V lost 4 bases and J lost 5, with 8 bases in between. Written as DNA, the CDR3 is TGTGCCAGCAGTTCTAGAGGGACCGGGGAGCTGTTTTTT. Protein product: CASSSRGTGELFF.

This chain links TRBV29-1 with TRBJ1-2; D may be TRBD1 (5 bases). This CDR3 is 14 amino acids long. Looked up from germline, CDR1 is SQVTM and CDR2 is ANQGSEA. V shed 7 bases and J shed 8 bases, with 23 bases lying between them. The CDR3 sequence: CSADGGAPGKGYTF. The CDR3 DNA sequence: TGCAGCGCCGATGGAGGGGCTCCGGGTAAGGGCTACACCTTC.

V gene TRBV19 combines with J gene TRBJ2-3; D is uncertain. CDR1 is LNHDA and CDR2 is SQIVND in the germline V gene (reference sequence). The CDR3 extends over 13 amino acids. V lost 4 bases, J lost 5 bases, and 10 bases lay in between. This CDR3 is CASSKFGVDTQYF. The CDR3 DNA sequence: TGTGCCAGTAGTAAATTCGGAGTAGATACGCAGTATTTT.

The rearrangement uses TRBV3-1 (or the pseudogene TRBV3-2) and TRBJ1-6; 9 nucleotides agree with TRBD1. The V gene end was trimmed by 4 bases and the J gene end by 6 bases; junction bases not matched to a gene: 1. Germline CDR1 reads LGHDT; CDR2 reads YNNKEL (reference sequence). CDR3 length: 14 residues. This chain's CDR3 is CASSLDRGNSPLHF. In DNA form, the CDR3 reads TGTGCCAGCAGCCTGGACAGGGGTAATTCACCCCTCCACTTT.